The next 8 T cell receptor beta chains were all read from a single sample in a study of blood T cell repertoires in COVID-19. Sequencing was performed with immunoSEQ multiplex PCR; in TCRdb, only in-frame clones are kept and a portion is missing. The sample shows around 17,000 clones, about 80% of them seen only once. The sequencing input was peripheral blood. The receptor set was obtained from a woman in her seventies with active COVID-19.

This chain links TRBV5-4 with TRBJ2-2; possible D gene TRBD2, 6 bases. CDR3 length equals 17 residues. The V gene's germline CDR1 is SGHNT and CDR2 YYREEE (reference sequence). V was clipped by 4 bases and J by 3 bases, with 19 bases between them. CDR3 protein: CASSRGRGTYHTGELFF. As DNA, the CDR3 is TGTGCCAGCAGCCGGGGTCGGGGGACTTATCACACCGGGGAGCTGTTTTTT.

The chain combines TRBV6-5 with TRBJ1-5; D is unresolved. CDR1 MNHEY and CDR2 SVGAGI come from the germline V gene. With 6 bases removed from V and 2 bases from J, the gap between germline ends came to 5 bases. The CDR3 extends over 12 amino acids. The CDR3 loop reads CASRQGNQPQHF. CDR3 nucleotides: TGTGCCAGCAGGCAGGGCAATCAGCCCCAGCATTTT.

This chain links TRBV2 with TRBJ2-1; 13 bases match TRBD2. The length of the CDR3 is 14 residues. V lost 4 bases, J lost 10 bases, and 4 bases stayed unmatched. From germline, CDR1 is SNHLY and CDR2 FYNNEI. For the CDR3, the DNA is TGTGCCAGCAGTGGGACTAGCGGGAGTGTCGAGCAGTTCTTC. Translated, it gives CASSGTSGSVEQFF.

The chain employs TRBV6-5 and TRBJ2-7; perhaps TRBD1 as D (5 bases). Trimming took 2 bases from V and 7 from J, leaving 15 bases between them. Germline lookup yields CDR1 MNHEY and CDR2 SVGAGI. This CDR3 is built from 14 residues. Written as DNA, the CDR3 is TGTGCCAGCAGTTACAGGGGTACCTACGATGAGCAGTACTTC. It yields the protein CASSYRGTYDEQYF.

This chain uses TRBV6-2 or TRBV6-3 with TRBJ2-1; D gene uncertain. CDR1 is MNHEY, CDR2 SVGEGT, per germline. V was clipped by 1 base and J by 6 bases, with 7 bases between them. The CDR3 consists of 13 residues. The CDR3 protein is CASSYLRSNEQFF. In DNA form, the CDR3 reads TGTGCCAGCAGTTACTTGCGGAGCAATGAGCAGTTCTTC.

V usage is TRBV18 and J usage is TRBJ2-3; 11 bases map to TRBD2. Looked up from germline, CDR1 is KGHSH and CDR2 is LQKENI. The CDR3 is 16 residues long. V shed 3 bases, J shed 1 base, and the junction held 3 bases outside the gene matches. The CDR3 nucleotides are TGTGCCAGCTCACCCGGGACTAGCGGACGCACAGATACGCAGTATTTT. Protein product: CASSPGTSGRTDTQYF.

V gene TRBV9 combines with J gene TRBJ2-5, with 7 bases matching TRBD2. V dropped 2 bases and J dropped 1; count of bases not matched to a gene: 5. The CDR3 covers 15 residues. Germline-derived CDR1 and CDR2 are SGDLS and YYNGEE. DNA of the CDR3: TGTGCCAGCAGCGTTAGTACTAGCGTCCAAGAGACCCAGTACTTC. Translation: CASSVSTSVQETQYF.

The chain couples TRBV19 to TRBJ2-7, with 9 bases matching TRBD2. Germline CDR1 LNHDA, CDR2 SQIVND (reference sequence). J gave up 2 bases and V 5 bases, and 7 bases lay outside the gene matches. This CDR3 comprises 15 residues. The CDR3 region has the DNA TGTGCCAGTAGTCCCCGGACTAGCGAAACCTACGAGCAGTACTTC. It encodes CASSPRTSETYEQYF.